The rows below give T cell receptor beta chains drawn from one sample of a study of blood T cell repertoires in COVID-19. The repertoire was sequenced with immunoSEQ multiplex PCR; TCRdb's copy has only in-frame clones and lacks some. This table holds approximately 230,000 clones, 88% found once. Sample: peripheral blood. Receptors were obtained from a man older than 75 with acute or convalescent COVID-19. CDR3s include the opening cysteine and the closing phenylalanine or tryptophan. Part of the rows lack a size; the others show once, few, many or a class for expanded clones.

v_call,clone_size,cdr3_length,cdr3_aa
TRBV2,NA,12,CASEISPYEQYF
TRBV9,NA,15,CASSVGGGVSYGYTF
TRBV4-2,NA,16,CASSQDRGADTGELFF
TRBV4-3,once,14,CASSHGTNPEEQFF
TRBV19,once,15,CASSIGTGSNQPQHF
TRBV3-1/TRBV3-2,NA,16,CASSQLRSGSSYEQYF
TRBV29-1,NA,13,CSVVWTPGYEQYF
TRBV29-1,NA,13,CSVVGLADNEQFF
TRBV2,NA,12,CASSREEYEQYF
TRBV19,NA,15,CASSPSGTSGNTIYF
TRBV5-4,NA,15,CASSVDPGGREKLFF
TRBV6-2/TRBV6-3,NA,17,CASSSRLDRESRQPQHF
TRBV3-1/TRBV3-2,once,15,CASGGLSSYNSPLHF
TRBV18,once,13,CASSPQGAHEQFF
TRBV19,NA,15,CASSSLSQANTEAFF
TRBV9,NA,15,CASSVAPVGTDTQYF
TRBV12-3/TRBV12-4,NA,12,CASSWAGYEQYF
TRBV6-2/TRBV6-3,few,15,CASSWGGQSYNEQFF
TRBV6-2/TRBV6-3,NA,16,CASSSLDRAASYEQYF
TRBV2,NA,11,CASRATGELFF
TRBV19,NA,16,CASSRDRDYSYNEQFF
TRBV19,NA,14,CASSIDQTRREQYF
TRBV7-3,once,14,CASSPPGGYTEAFF
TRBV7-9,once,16,CASSLTLAGGTGELFF
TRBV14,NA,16,CASSHWRATNTGELFF
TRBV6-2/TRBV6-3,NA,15,CASSRSGRGTDTQYF
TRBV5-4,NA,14,CASSLGQGAREQFF
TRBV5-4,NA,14,CASSHPDSNTEAFF
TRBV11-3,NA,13,CASSTRNTGELFF
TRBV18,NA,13,CASSPGLQETQYF
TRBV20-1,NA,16,CSASPPRGPHTGELFF
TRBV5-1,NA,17,CASSSTSGGGLPPEQYF
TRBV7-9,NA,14,CASSVQGSNTEAFF
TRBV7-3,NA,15,CASSVTSGAGNEQFF
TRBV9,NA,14,CASSPVAGANVLTF
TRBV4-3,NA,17,CASSQVWASGSADTQYF
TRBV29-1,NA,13,CSVEWGQGGEQYF
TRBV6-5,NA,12,CASSLRAGEQFF
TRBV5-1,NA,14,CASSLTGVDTEAFF
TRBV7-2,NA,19,CASKGQSGLAGPNTGELFF
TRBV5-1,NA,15,CASSLLSRTSGEQFF
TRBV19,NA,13,CAIGHTNTGELFF
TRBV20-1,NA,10,CRVGGNTQYF
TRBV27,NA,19,CASRQTMQGTRGTNEKLFF
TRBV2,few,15,CASSAQGARSEKLFF
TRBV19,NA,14,CASSLTANTGELFF
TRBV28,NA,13,CASKGGGNYGYTF
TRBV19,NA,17,CASSKMTPGTDNQPQHF
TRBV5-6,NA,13,CASSLWHTDTQYF
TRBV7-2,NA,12,CASSLGERGAFF
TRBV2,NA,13,CASTVAGNNEQFF
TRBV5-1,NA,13,CASSLLAGDTQYF
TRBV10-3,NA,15,CAISPGKREYNEQFF
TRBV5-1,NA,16,CASSPQFGELGEKLFF
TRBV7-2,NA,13,CASSFTGQETQYF
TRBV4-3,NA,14,CASSRDRLSGEQYF
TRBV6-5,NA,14,CASSYLGLTGTIYF